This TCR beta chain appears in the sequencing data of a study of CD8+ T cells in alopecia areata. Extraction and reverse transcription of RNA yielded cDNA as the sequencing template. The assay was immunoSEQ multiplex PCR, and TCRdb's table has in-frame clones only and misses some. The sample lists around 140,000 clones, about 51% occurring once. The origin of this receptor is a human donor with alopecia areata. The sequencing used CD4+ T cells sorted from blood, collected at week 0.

The CDR3 nucleotides read TGCGCCAGCCGTCTGGGCCCGGACCCCCCGGTGAAAGCTTTCTTT. Translating it yields CASRLGPDPPVKAFF. V usage is TRBV5-1 and J usage is TRBJ1-1, with D hard to call. Trimming removed 7 bases from V and 9 bases from J, with 25 bases in between. This CDR3 has 15 amino acids. The germline CDR1 and CDR2 sequences are SGHRS and YFSETQ.